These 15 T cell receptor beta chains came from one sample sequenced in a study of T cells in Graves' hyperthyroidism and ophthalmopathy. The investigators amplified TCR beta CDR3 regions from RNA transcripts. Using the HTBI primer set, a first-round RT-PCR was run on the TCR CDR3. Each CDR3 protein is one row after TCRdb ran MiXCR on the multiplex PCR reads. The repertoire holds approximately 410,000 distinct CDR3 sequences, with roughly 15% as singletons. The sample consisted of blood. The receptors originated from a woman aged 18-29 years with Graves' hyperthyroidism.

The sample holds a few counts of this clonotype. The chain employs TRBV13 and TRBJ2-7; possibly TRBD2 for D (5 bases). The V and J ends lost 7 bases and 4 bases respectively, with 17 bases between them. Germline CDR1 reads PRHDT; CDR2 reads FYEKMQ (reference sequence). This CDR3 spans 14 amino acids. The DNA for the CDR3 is TGTGCCAGCATGAAAGGAGGAAGCTTATACGAGCAGTACTTC. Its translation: CASMKGGSLYEQYF.

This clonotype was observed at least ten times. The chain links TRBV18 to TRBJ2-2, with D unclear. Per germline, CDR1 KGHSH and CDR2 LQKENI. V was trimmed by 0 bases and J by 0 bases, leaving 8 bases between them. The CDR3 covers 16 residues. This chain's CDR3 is CASSPPSTPNTGELFF. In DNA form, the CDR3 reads TGTGCCAGCTCACCACCGTCGACCCCGAACACCGGGGAGCTGTTTTTT.

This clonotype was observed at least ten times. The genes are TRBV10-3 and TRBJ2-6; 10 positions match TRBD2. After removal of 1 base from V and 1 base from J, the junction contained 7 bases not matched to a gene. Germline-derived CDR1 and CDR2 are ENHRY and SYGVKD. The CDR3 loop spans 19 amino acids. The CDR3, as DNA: TGTGCCATCAGTGAGTATTTTAGGACTAGCGGATCTGGGGCCAACGTCCTGACTTTC. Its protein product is CAISEYFRTSGSGANVLTF.

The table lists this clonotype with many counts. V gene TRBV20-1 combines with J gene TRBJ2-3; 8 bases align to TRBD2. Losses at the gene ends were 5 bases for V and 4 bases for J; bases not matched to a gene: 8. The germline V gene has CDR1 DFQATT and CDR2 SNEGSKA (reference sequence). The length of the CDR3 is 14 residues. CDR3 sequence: CSALSGSSSDTQYF. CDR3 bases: TGCAGTGCTCTGAGCGGGAGTTCGTCAGATACGCAGTATTTT.

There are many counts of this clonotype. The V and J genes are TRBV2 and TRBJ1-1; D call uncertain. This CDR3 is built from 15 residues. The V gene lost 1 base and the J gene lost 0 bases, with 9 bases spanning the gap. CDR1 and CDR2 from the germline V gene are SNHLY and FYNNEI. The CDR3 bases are TGTGCCAGCAGTGAAGAGGCCTACCTGAACACTGAAGCTTTCTTT. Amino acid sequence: CASSEEAYLNTEAFF. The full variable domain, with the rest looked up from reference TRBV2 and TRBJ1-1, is EPEVTQTPSHQVTQMGQEVILRCVPISNHLYFYWYRQILGQKVEFLVSFYNNEISEKSEIFDDQFSVERPDGSNFTLKIRSTKLEDSAMYFCASSEEAYLNTEAFFGQGTRLTVV.

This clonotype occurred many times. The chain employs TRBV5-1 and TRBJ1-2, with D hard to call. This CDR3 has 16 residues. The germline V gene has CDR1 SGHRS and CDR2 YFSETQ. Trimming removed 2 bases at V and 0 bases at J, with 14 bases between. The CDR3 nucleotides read TGCGCCAGCAGCTTAACCCCTACCGTCCCTAACTATGGCTACACCTTC. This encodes CASSLTPTVPNYGYTF.

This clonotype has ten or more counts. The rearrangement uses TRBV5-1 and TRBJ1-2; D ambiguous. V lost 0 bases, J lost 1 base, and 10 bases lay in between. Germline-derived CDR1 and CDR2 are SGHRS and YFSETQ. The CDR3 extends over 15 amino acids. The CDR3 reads CASSLGSQVNYGYTF. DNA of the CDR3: TGCGCCAGCAGCTTGGGGTCGCAGGTTAACTATGGCTACACCTTC.

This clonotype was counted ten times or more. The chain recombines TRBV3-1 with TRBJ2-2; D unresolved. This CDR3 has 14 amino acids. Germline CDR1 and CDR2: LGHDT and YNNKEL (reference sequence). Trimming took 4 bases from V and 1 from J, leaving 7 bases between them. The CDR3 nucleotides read TGTGCCAGCAGCCCAGGCAGGAACACCGGGGAGCTGTTTTTT. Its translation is CASSPGRNTGELFF.

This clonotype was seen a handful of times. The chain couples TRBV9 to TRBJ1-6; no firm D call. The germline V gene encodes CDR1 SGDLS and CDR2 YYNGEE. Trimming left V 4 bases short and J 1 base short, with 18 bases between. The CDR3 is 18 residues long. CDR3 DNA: TGTGCCAGCAGCCTCACTAGCGCCCCGGGATCCTATAATTCACCCCTCCACTTT. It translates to CASSLTSAPGSYNSPLHF.

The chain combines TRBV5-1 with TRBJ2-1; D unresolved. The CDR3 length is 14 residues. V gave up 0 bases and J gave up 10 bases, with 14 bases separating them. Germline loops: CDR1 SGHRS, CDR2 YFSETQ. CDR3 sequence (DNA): TGCGCCAGCAGCTTGGGTGATATTTTGGAGGAGCAGTTCTTC. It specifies CASSLGDILEEQFF.

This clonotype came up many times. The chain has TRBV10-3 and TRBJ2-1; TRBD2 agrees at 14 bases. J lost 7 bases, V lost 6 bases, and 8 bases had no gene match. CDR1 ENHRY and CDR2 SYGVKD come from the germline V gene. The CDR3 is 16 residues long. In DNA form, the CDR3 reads TGTGCCATCAGGGACTTGACTAGCGGGAGGGCTAATGAGCAGTTCTTC. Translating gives CAIRDLTSGRANEQFF.

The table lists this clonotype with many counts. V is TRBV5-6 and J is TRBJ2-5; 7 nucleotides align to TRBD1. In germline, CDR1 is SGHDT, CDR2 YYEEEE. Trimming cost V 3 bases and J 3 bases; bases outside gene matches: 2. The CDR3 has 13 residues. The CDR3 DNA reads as TGTGCCAGCAGCTGGACAGGAAAAGAGACCCAGTACTTC. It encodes CASSWTGKETQYF.

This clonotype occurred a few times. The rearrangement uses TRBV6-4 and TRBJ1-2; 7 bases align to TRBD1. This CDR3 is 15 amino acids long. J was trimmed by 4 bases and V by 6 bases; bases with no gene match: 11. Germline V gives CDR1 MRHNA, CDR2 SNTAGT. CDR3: CASSAVMGQSYGYTF. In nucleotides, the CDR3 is TGTGCCAGCAGCGCCGTTATGGGACAGTCCTATGGCTACACCTTC.

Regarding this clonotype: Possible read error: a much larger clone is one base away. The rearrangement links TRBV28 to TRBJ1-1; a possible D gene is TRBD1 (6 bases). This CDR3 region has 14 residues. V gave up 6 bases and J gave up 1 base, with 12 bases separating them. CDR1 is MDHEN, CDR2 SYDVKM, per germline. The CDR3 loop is CASRGGQRNTEAFF. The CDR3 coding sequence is TGTGCCAGCAGAGGAGGACAGAGGAACACTGAAGCTTTCTTT.

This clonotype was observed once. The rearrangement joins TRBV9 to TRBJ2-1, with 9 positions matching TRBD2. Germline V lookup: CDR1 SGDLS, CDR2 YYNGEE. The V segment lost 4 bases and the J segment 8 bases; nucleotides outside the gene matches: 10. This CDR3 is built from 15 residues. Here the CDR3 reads CASSHTGTSMYEQFF. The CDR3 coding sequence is TGTGCCAGCAGCCACACCGGGACTAGCATGTATGAGCAGTTCTTC.